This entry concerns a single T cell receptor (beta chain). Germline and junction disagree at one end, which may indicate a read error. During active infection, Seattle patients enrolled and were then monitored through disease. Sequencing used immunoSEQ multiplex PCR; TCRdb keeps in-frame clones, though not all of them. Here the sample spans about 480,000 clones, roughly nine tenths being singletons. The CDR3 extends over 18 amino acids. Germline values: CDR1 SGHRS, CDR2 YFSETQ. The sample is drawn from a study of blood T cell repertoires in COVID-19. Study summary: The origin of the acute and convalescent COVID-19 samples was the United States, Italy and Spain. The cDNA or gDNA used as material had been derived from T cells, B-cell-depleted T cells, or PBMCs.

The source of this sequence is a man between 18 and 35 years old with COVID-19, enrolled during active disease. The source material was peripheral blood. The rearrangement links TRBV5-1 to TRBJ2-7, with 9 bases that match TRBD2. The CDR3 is CARSWGARGGASSYEQYF. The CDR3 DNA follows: TGCGCCCGCAGCTGGGGGGCTCGCGGGGGGGCTAGCTCCTACGAGCAGTACTTC.